These 2 T cell receptor beta chains share one sample of origin, sequenced in a study of blood T cell repertoires in COVID-19. Using immunoSEQ multiplex PCR, the repertoire was profiled, and TCRdb retains in-frame clones only, with some absent. The sample holds about 110,000 clones, roughly 80% seen once. Sequenced sample: peripheral blood. Receptors originate from a woman aged 60 to 75 with acute or convalescent COVID-19.

The J gene is TRBJ2-3, the V gene TRBV5-1; 9 bases agree with TRBD1. CDR1 and CDR2 from the germline V gene are SGHRS and YFSETQ. The CDR3 sequence is 15 residues long. V was pared by 10 bases and J by 1 base, with 10 bases of the junction left unmatched. CDR3 in amino acids: CASTGTGIGTDTQYF. The CDR3, as DNA: TGCGCCTCTACGGGGACAGGGATAGGCACAGATACGCAGTATTTT.

A single count supports this clone. CDR3 sequence reads: CAISESPGQTFTGELFF. Here the CDR3 DNA reads TGTGCCATCAGTGAGTCCCCGGGACAGACCTTCACCGGGGAGCTGTTTTTT. V and J are TRBV10-3 and TRBJ2-2; 7 bases line up with TRBD1. Trimming cost V 0 bases and J 4 bases; bases outside gene matches: 8. Germline V gene sequence: CDR1 ENHRY, CDR2 SYGVKD. The CDR3 sequence is 17 residues long.